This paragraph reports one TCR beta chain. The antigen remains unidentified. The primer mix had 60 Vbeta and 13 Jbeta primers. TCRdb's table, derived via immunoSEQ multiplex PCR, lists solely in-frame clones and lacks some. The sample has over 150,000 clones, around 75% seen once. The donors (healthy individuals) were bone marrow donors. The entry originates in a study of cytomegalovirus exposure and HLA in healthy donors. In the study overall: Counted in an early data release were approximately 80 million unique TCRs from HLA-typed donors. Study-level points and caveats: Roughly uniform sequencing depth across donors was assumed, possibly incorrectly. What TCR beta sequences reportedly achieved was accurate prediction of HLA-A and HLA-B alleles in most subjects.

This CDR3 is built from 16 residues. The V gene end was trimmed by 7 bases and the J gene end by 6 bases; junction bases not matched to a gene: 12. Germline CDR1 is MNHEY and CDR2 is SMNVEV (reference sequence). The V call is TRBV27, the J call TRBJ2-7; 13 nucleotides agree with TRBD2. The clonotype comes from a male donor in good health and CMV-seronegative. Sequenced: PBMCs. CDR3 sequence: CASTTPGLAGEGEQYF. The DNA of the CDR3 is TGTGCCAGCACCACACCTGGACTAGCGGGAGAAGGCGAGCAGTACTTC.